This T cell receptor (beta chain) originates from a study of CD8 T cells in Susac syndrome. The CDR3 runs to 12 residues. The germline CDR1 and CDR2 sequences are MNHNS and SASEGT. Trimming pared 2 bases from V and 3 bases from J, leaving 5 bases between. An amount of RNA that ranged from roughly 0.45 to 1 ug was reverse transcribed with random hexamers. TCRdb fed the immunoSEQ multiplex PCR reads into MiXCR, producing one record per CDR3 protein. The sample has 150,000 to 200,000 distinct CDR3 sequences; 85% to 95% are singletons. The chain carries TRBV6-1 and TRBJ2-7; D not certain. The TCR originated in a human donor with Susac syndrome. Source material: CD4+ T cells from PBMCs. This CDR3 reads CASSERNYEQYF. The CDR3, as DNA: TGTGCCAGCAGTGAAAGGAACTACGAGCAGTACTTC.